These 20 T cell receptor beta chains came from one sample sequenced in a study of blood T cell repertoires in COVID-19 (TCRdb year 2020). Preparation of the library involved the immunoSEQ multiplex PCR assay. As stored in TCRdb, this immuneACCESS dataset retains in-frame rearrangements with V and J assigned. A fraction of the clones does not appear; measured against another copy, unresolved V genes explain less than half of the discrepancy, and the remainder lacks a known reason. The sample table records hundreds of thousands of clones; about four fifths of these occur just once. Roughly 9.6% of the sample goes to the ten largest clones. The source material was peripheral blood. The receptors derive from a woman of 80 years or more with acute or convalescent COVID-19.

In its sample, this clone was seen once. The chain is built from TRBV12-3 or TRBV12-4 and TRBJ1-1, with D unresolved. CDR3 length equals 11 residues. Trimming pared 5 bases from V and 7 bases from J, leaving 8 bases between. CDR3 protein: CASSPGSEAFF. The DNA for the CDR3 is TGTGCCAGCAGTCCCGGGAGTGAAGCTTTCTTT.

V and J are TRBV5-6 and TRBJ1-6; D call uncertain. The germline V gene has CDR1 SGHDT and CDR2 YYEEEE. The CDR3 loop spans 14 amino acids. Between the trimmed V and J ends, which lost 0 bases and 10 bases, there was a span of 11 bases. CDR3 in DNA: TGTGCCAGCAGCTTGGCACAGAAGTCCTCACCCCTCCACTTT. The encoded protein is CASSLAQKSSPLHF.

This clone was observed once. CDR3 residues: CASLTASYNEQFF. CDR3 DNA sequence: TGTGCCAGCCTGACAGCCTCCTACAATGAGCAGTTCTTC. V gene TRBV2 combines with J gene TRBJ2-1, with D perhaps TRBD1 (5 bases). CDR3 size: 13 residues. V was cut by 8 bases and J by 0 bases, with 8 bases left in between. Germline V gene sequence: CDR1 SNHLY, CDR2 FYNNEI. Full variable domain (missing parts from reference TRBV2 and TRBJ2-1): EPEVTQTPSHQVTQMGQEVILRCVPISNHLYFYWYRQILGQKVEFLVSFYNNEISEKSEIFDDQFSVERPDGSNFTLKIRSTKLEDSAMYFCASLTASYNEQFFGPGTRLTVL.

The V gene is TRBV18, the J gene TRBJ2-3; TRBD2 aligns across 7 bases. Germline V gene data show CDR1 as KGHSH and CDR2 as LQKENI. J lost 2 bases, V lost 1 base, and 6 bases had no gene match. The CDR3 has 16 amino acids. The CDR3, as DNA: TGTGCCAGCTCACCACAGGGCGGGGGACCCACAGATACGCAGTATTTT. Translation gives CASSPQGGGPTDTQYF.

This chain links TRBV18 with TRBJ2-3, with unresolved D. Trimming stripped 0 bases from V and 4 bases from J, with 11 bases between. The CDR3 loop spans 15 amino acids. Germline V lookup: CDR1 KGHSH, CDR2 LQKENI. CDR3 sequence reads: CASSPPGPLADTQYF. DNA of the CDR3: TGTGCCAGCTCACCACCGGGCCCATTGGCAGATACGCAGTATTTT.

The chain links TRBV24-1 to TRBJ2-7; D gene uncertain. The CDR3 consists of 14 residues. V gave up 2 bases and J gave up 2 bases, with 9 bases separating them. In germline, CDR1 is KGHDR, CDR2 SFDVKD. CDR3 coding DNA: TGTGCCACCAGTGATTATACACAACCCTACGAGCAGTACTTC. Translated: CATSDYTQPYEQYF.

The rearrangement uses TRBV4-2 and TRBJ2-1; D may be TRBD2 (7 bases). CDR3 length: 15 residues. V lost 0 bases, J lost 10 bases, and 16 bases lay in between. CDR1 LGHNA and CDR2 YNFKEQ come from the germline V gene. The CDR3 protein is CASSQDRGQRGEQFF. The CDR3 DNA follows: TGTGCCAGCAGCCAAGATCGGGGGCAGCGGGGAGAGCAGTTCTTC.

Of note for this clone: It is likely a read error: a sequence one base away is far more abundant. This chain links TRBV12-3 or TRBV12-4 with TRBJ2-2; no firm D call. V was cut by 6 bases and J by 4 bases, with 6 bases left in between. The CDR3 sequence is 12 residues long. The chain's CDR3 is CASSLFTGELFF. The CDR3 nucleotides are TGTGCCAGCAGCCTATTCACCGGGGAGCTGTTTTTT.

Remarks on this clone: Other nucleotide sequences in the sample specify the same CDR3. The chain has TRBV6-5 and TRBJ2-7; TRBD1 agrees at 11 bases. CDR1 is MNHEY, CDR2 SVGAGI, per germline. V dropped 3 bases and J dropped 2; count of bases not matched to a gene: 3. The length of the CDR3 is 15 residues. This CDR3 reads CASSYRDRGTYEQYF. In DNA, the CDR3 is TGTGCCAGCAGTTATAGGGACAGGGGGACCTACGAGCAGTACTTC.

The chain links TRBV3-1 (or the pseudogene TRBV3-2) to TRBJ2-5; possible D gene TRBD2, 7 bases. V gave up 2 bases and J gave up 6 bases, with 19 bases separating them. The length of the CDR3 is 16 residues. Looked up from germline, CDR1 is LGHDT and CDR2 is YNNKEL (reference sequence). CDR3 region: CASSQSVTGGQQTQYF. Here the CDR3 DNA reads TGTGCCAGCAGCCAATCCGTCACGGGGGGCCAGCAGACCCAGTACTTC.

This chain links TRBV5-1 with TRBJ2-3, with 8 bases identical to TRBD2. Trimming cost V 0 bases and J 0 bases; bases outside gene matches: 3. The germline V gene has CDR1 SGHRS and CDR2 YFSETQ. The CDR3 length is 16 residues. CDR3: CASSLVAGSSTDTQYF. CDR3 nucleotides: TGCGCCAGCAGCTTGGTAGCGGGGTCTAGCACAGATACGCAGTATTTT. The whole variable domain, remainder taken from reference TRBV5-1 and TRBJ2-3, is KAGVTQTPRYLIKTRGQQVTLSCSPISGHRSVSWYQQTPGQGLQFLFEYFSETQRNKGNFPGRFSGRQFSNSRSEMNVSTLELGDSALYLCASSLVAGSSTDTQYFGPGTRLTVL.

The J gene is TRBJ2-1, the V gene TRBV5-1, with 8 bases lining up with TRBD2. The germline CDR1 and CDR2 sequences are SGHRS and YFSETQ. V shed 2 bases, J shed 2 bases, and the junction held 6 bases outside the gene matches. This CDR3 is built from 16 residues. The CDR3 coding sequence is TGCGCCAGCAGCTTCAGAGCGGGGGAAACCTACAATGAGCAGTTCTTC. It translates to CASSFRAGETYNEQFF.

This clone was observed a few times. The chain carries TRBV18 and TRBJ1-2; 8 bases align to TRBD1. Trimming took 8 bases from V and 8 from J; bases not matched to a gene: 7. The germline V gene has CDR1 KGHSH and CDR2 LQKENI. The CDR3 runs to 12 residues. CDR3 sequence (DNA): TGTGCCAGCCGCAGGGGGCTCGGCGGCTACACCTTC. Protein sequence: CASRRGLGGYTF.

The CDR3 loop reads CASSEKQGSPLHF. CDR3 nucleotide sequence: TGTGCCAGCAGTGAGAAACAGGGCTCACCCCTCCACTTT. The chain combines TRBV6-1 with TRBJ1-6; D is perhaps TRBD1 (6 bases). Germline loops: CDR1 MNHNS, CDR2 SASEGT. V was pared by 3 bases and J by 10 bases, with 10 bases between. The CDR3 contains 13 residues.

This clone was counted once. This chain connects TRBV19 to TRBJ1-1, with D perhaps TRBD1 (6 bases). The CDR3 sequence is 13 residues long. The germline V gene encodes CDR1 LNHDA and CDR2 SQIVND (reference sequence). The V gene lost 5 bases and the J gene lost 9 bases, with 16 bases spanning the gap. The CDR3 bases are TGTGCCAGTAGTCGGGGGGCAGAGGAGAAAGCTTTCTTT. Translated: CASSRGAEEKAFF.

The chain carries TRBV28 and TRBJ1-2; TRBD1 matches 12 bases. With 10 bases clipped from V and 6 bases from J, the junction kept 9 bases outside the gene matches. This CDR3 region has 14 residues. The germline V gene encodes CDR1 MDHEN and CDR2 SYDVKM. CDR3 protein: CATPLGQGADGYTF. The CDR3 DNA is TGTGCCACCCCCCTGGGACAGGGGGCGGATGGCTACACCTTC.

This chain connects TRBV18 to TRBJ1-2, with 8 bases aligning to TRBD1. In germline, CDR1 is KGHSH, CDR2 LQKENI. The CDR3 has 14 residues. The V and J ends lost 6 bases and 0 bases, in that order; junction bases with no gene match: 3. CDR3 region: CASSGTGTNYGYTF. CDR3 in DNA: TGTGCCAGCTCGGGGACAGGAACTAACTATGGCTACACCTTC.

The count of this clone is one. This sequence joins TRBV7-9 and TRBJ2-5, with 7 bases identical to TRBD1. CDR3 length equals 15 residues. CDR1 SEHNR and CDR2 FQNEAQ come from the germline V gene (reference sequence). Germline trimming cut 1 base from V and 1 base from J; bases unmatched to any gene: 3. CDR3 DNA sequence: TGTGCCAGCAGCTTAGGGACAGGATCCCAAGAGACCCAGTACTTC. Translated: CASSLGTGSQETQYF.

The chain combines TRBV5-6 with TRBJ2-4; D remains ambiguous. V shed 7 bases and J shed 0 bases, with 11 bases lying between them. Germline values: CDR1 SGHDT, CDR2 YYEEEE. The CDR3 contains 14 residues. CDR3 sequence reads: CASPGKVAKNIQYF. The CDR3 coding sequence is TGTGCCAGCCCAGGAAAAGTAGCCAAAAACATTCAGTACTTC.

The chain joins TRBV4-1 to TRBJ2-1; 9 bases align to TRBD1. This CDR3 is 15 amino acids long. CDR1 and CDR2 (germline): MGHRA, YSYEKL. Trimming removed 4 bases from V and 2 bases from J; junction bases left unmatched: 3. The CDR3 DNA is TGCGCCAGCAGCCCAGACAGGGGGGCCTACAATGAGCAGTTCTTC. Translating it yields CASSPDRGAYNEQFF.